Shown below are 15 T cell receptor beta chains from a single sample sequenced in a study of sequential checkpoint blockade in melanoma (dated by TCRdb to the late 2010s). The treatment or condition label here, explained by the study, means: randomized to nivolumab then ipilimumab (arm A) or the reverse (arm B). Library prep was done by the immunoSEQ multiplex PCR assay. Held by TCRdb, this immuneACCESS table contains in-frame sequences only and omits some clones. Under half of the omission traces to an unresolved V gene where checked; the cause of the rest is unknown. The sample table shows about 20,000 clones, and roughly 73% are seen once. In total, the top ten clones hold about 4.9% of the sample. The sample was tumor tissue (inferred from file names), taken from a patient given nivolumab and ipilimumab in sequence. The origin of the receptors is a human donor with melanoma.

The chain links TRBV9 to TRBJ2-2; 7 bases fit TRBD2. CDR1 is SGDLS, CDR2 YYNGEE, per germline. The CDR3 is 14 residues long. With V trimmed by 6 bases and J by 1 base, 3 bases remained unmatched. CDR3 nucleotides: TGTGCCAGCAAGCCTAGCGGGAACACCGGGGAGCTGTTTTTT. This gives the protein CASKPSGNTGELFF. Variable domain in full (rest from reference TRBV9 and TRBJ2-2): DSGVTQTPKHLITATGQRVTLRCSPRSGDLSVYWYQQSLDQGLQFLIQYYNGEERAKGNILERFSAQQFPDLHSELNLSSLELGDSALYFCASKPSGNTGELFFGEGSRLTVL.

This clone was seen only once. The rearrangement links TRBV9 to TRBJ2-3, with 10 positions matching TRBD2. The CDR3 has 16 residues. V was pared by 5 bases and J by 3 bases, with 9 bases of the junction left unmatched. Germline V gene sequence: CDR1 SGDLS, CDR2 YYNGEE. In DNA, the CDR3 is TGTGCCAGCAGTCCATCCTTAGCGGGGGGTACAGATACGCAGTATTTT. Its translation is CASSPSLAGGTDTQYF.

The chain couples TRBV19 to TRBJ2-2; D is uncertain. The germline V and J ends were trimmed by 9 bases and 6 bases, with 8 bases remaining between them. The CDR3 has 11 amino acids. The V gene's germline CDR1 is LNHDA and CDR2 SQIVND (reference sequence). As DNA, the CDR3 is TGTGCCAGCCTTCAAGCCGGGGAGCTGTTTTTT. Translating gives CASLQAGELFF. The full variable domain, in which reference TRBV19 and TRBJ2-2 provide the parts outside the CDR3, is DGGITQSPKYLFRKEGQNVTLSCEQNLNHDAMYWYRQDPGQGLRLIYYSQIVNDFQKGDIAEGYSVSREKKESFPLTVTSAQKNPTAFYLCASLQAGELFFGEGSRLTVL.

The chain carries TRBV10-2 and TRBJ2-2; 8 bases are a match to TRBD2. The CDR3 runs to 14 residues. Germline V lookup: CDR1 WSHSY, CDR2 SAAADI. The V segment lost 2 bases and the J segment 5 bases; nucleotides outside the gene matches: 1. As DNA, the CDR3 is TGCGCCAGCAGTGAGCCGGGGGGGACCGGGGAGCTGTTTTTT. Protein product: CASSEPGGTGELFF.

This clone was seen more than once but under ten times. The V and J genes are TRBV19 and TRBJ1-6; D not resolved. Germline V CDR1 and CDR2: LNHDA, SQIVND (reference sequence). This CDR3 comprises 16 residues. V was pared by 7 bases and J by 0 bases, with 13 bases between. The CDR3 nucleotides are TGTGCCAGTACTCCCGGCCGGGGCTCCTATAATTCACCCCTCCACTTT. Its protein product is CASTPGRGSYNSPLHF. Full variable domain (outside the CDR3, taken from reference TRBV19 and TRBJ1-6): DGGITQSPKYLFRKEGQNVTLSCEQNLNHDAMYWYRQDPGQGLRLIYYSQIVNDFQKGDIAEGYSVSREKKESFPLTVTSAQKNPTAFYLCASTPGRGSYNSPLHFGNGTRLTVT.

The J gene is TRBJ2-7, the V gene TRBV19; 9 nucleotides line up with TRBD1. Germline CDR1 reads LNHDA; CDR2 reads SQIVND (reference sequence). After removal of 4 bases from V and 2 bases from J, the junction contained 6 bases not matched to a gene. The CDR3 totals 15 residues. The CDR3: CASSTRQGGPYEQYF. The CDR3 nucleotides read TGTGCCAGTAGTACCCGACAGGGGGGCCCCTACGAGCAGTACTTC.

This clone turned up a few times. The rearrangement links TRBV19 to TRBJ1-3; D is possibly TRBD1 (5 bases). Per the germline V gene, CDR1 is LNHDA and CDR2 is SQIVND (reference sequence). The V end was cut by 5 bases, the J end by 0 bases, with 11 bases between. CDR3 length: 15 residues. CDR3 bases: TGTGCCAGTAGTGTGACAGTTCACTCTGGAAACACCATATATTTT. It codes for CASSVTVHSGNTIYF.

V and J are TRBV23-1 and TRBJ1-2; D might be TRBD1 (5 bases). TRBV23-1 is an ORF, with its function uncertain. Trimming took off 6 bases at V and 9 bases at J, with 17 bases between the two ends. The CDR3 is 13 amino acids. The CDR3 spells CASSLLGVDRYTF. The CDR3 bases are TGCGCCAGCAGCTTGTTAGGGGTTGATCGCTACACCTTC.

V gene TRBV30 combines with J gene TRBJ1-2; weak D call: TRBD1 (6 bases). Trimming removed 4 bases at V and 7 bases at J, with 13 bases between. The CDR3 spans 12 residues. CDR1 is GTSNPN and CDR2 is SVGIG in the germline V gene (reference sequence). This CDR3 reads CAWTNRGLGYTF. The CDR3 bases are TGTGCCTGGACCAATCGGGGGCTTGGCTACACCTTC.

The table lists this clone with a count of one. The chain combines TRBV11-3 with TRBJ2-7; TRBD1 aligns across 7 bases. Germline CDR1 is SGHNT and CDR2 is YENEEA. This CDR3 has 14 amino acids. Germline trimming cut 6 bases from V and 2 bases from J; bases unmatched to any gene: 7. This CDR3 reads CASSKRQGTYEQYF. The CDR3 DNA reads as TGTGCCAGCAGTAAGAGACAGGGTACCTACGAGCAGTACTTC.

V usage is TRBV6-4 and J usage is TRBJ1-1; D is uncertain. V was pared by 5 bases and J by 4 bases, with 5 bases between. The CDR3 has 11 amino acids. Germline CDR1 and CDR2: MRHNA and SNTAGT. This chain's CDR3 is CASSRATEAFF. CDR3 nucleotides: TGTGCCAGCAGTCGAGCCACTGAAGCTTTCTTT.

This rearrangement joins TRBV6-7 to TRBJ2-7, with TRBD1 as a possible D gene (6 bases). TRBV6-7 is given ORF status, its function remaining uncertain. CDR3 size: 11 residues. V was cut by 8 bases and J by 3 bases, with 8 bases left in between. CDR3 loop: CASGQSYEQYF. The CDR3 bases are TGTGCCAGCGGACAGAGCTACGAGCAGTACTTC.

J is TRBJ2-3 and V is TRBV30, with D unresolved. The CDR3 runs 13 residues. Trimming shortened V by 0 bases and J by 4 bases, and 8 bases separated the two germline ends. Germline V gene sequence: CDR1 GTSNPN, CDR2 SVGIG (reference sequence). CDR3 region: CAWSVHRADTQYF. CDR3 coding DNA: TGTGCCTGGAGTGTACACCGGGCAGATACGCAGTATTTT.

The rearrangement joins TRBV11-3 to TRBJ2-7, with 7 bases that match TRBD1. Germline V gene sequence: CDR1 SGHNT, CDR2 YENEEA. The CDR3 is made up of 14 amino acids. Trimming at V came to 5 bases and at J to 2 bases, leaving 6 bases not matched to a gene. The CDR3 sequence: CASSPGTAAYEQYF. The CDR3 DNA is TGTGCCAGCAGCCCAGGGACAGCCGCCTACGAGCAGTACTTC.

The J gene is TRBJ2-1, the V gene TRBV19; the D gene could be TRBD1 or TRBD2 (5 bases each). V was cut by 4 bases and J by 7 bases, with 11 bases left in between. The CDR3 runs 13 residues. Germline V lookup: CDR1 LNHDA, CDR2 SQIVND (reference sequence). The CDR3 DNA follows: TGTGCCAGTAGTAATGGGGGAGTTAATGAGCAGTTCTTC. Its protein product is CASSNGGVNEQFF.